A selection of T cell receptor beta chains follows, all from one sample in a study of shared T cell receptors in the human thymus. Assay: immunoSEQ multiplex PCR; the TCRdb copy retains only in-frame clones and omits some. The sample records hundreds of thousands of clones, just under 95% being singletons. The sample consisted of thymocytes. The receptors derive from a human donor. CDR3s include the opening cysteine and the closing phenylalanine or tryptophan. The D gene is left open where the match is weak. Size is omitted from some rows. Given values are once, few, many or a class for expanded clones.

abundance: NA
d_gene: NA
j_gene: TRBJ1-1
v_gene: TRBV5-4
CDR3nt: TGTGCCAGCAGCTGGGGTGGAGGCGGAAGGGGCTGGGACACTGAAGCTTTCTTT
CDR3aa: CASSWGGGGRGWDTEAFF

abundance: NA
d_gene: NA
j_gene: TRBJ1-5
v_gene: TRBV19
CDR3nt: TGTGCCAGTAGTATAGGAGAGACAGCGTATAGCAATCAGCCCCAGCATTTT
CDR3aa: CASSIGETAYSNQPQHF

abundance: NA
d_gene: NA
j_gene: TRBJ1-3
v_gene: TRBV14
CDR3nt: TGTGCCAGCAGCCAAGAACAAATTCTGCCGGTGGCTGGAAACACCATATATTTT
CDR3aa: CASSQEQILPVAGNTIYF

abundance: NA
d_gene: NA
j_gene: TRBJ1-1
v_gene: TRBV4-3
CDR3nt: TGCGCCAGCAGCCCCAGGTTCGTAATAGGACACCTAAACACTGAAGCTTTCTTT
CDR3aa: CASSPRFVIGHLNTEAFF

abundance: NA
d_gene: NA
j_gene: TRBJ2-3
v_gene: TRBV7-9
CDR3nt: TGTGCCAGCAGGCACCTTCTTTGGGAGTATGTAGATACGCAGTATTTT
CDR3aa: CASRHLLWEYVDTQYF

abundance: once
d_gene: NA
j_gene: TRBJ2-1
v_gene: TRBV5-4
CDR3nt: TGTGCCAGCAGCTTGGTAGAAGGCAGGGAAAGCAATGAGCAGTTCTTC
CDR3aa: CASSLVEGRESNEQFF

abundance: NA
d_gene: TRBD1
j_gene: TRBJ1-4
v_gene: TRBV18
CDR3nt: TGTGCCAGCTCATCCTGGGACAGGGTTAATGAAAAACTGTTTTTT
CDR3aa: CASSSWDRVNEKLFF

abundance: NA
d_gene: NA
j_gene: TRBJ2-7
v_gene: TRBV27
CDR3nt: TGTGCCAGCAAGGGTCGCTCCTACGAGCAGTACTTC
CDR3aa: CASKGRSYEQYF

abundance: NA
d_gene: TRBD2
j_gene: TRBJ2-7
v_gene: TRBV18
CDR3nt: TGTGCCAGCTCACGAGGACTAGCGGAGTCCCGAAGCTCCTACGAGCAGTACTTC
CDR3aa: CASSRGLAESRSSYEQYF

abundance: NA
d_gene: NA
j_gene: TRBJ2-7
v_gene: TRBV25-1
CDR3nt: TGTGCCAGCAGTGAATTCGGCGGCTCCTACGAGCAGTACTTC
CDR3aa: CASSEFGGSYEQYF

abundance: NA
d_gene: NA
j_gene: TRBJ2-5
v_gene: TRBV6-5
CDR3nt: TGTGCCAGCAGTCGACGGGGGTACCAAGAGACCCAGTACTTC
CDR3aa: CASSRRGYQETQYF

abundance: NA
d_gene: NA
j_gene: TRBJ2-7
v_gene: TRBV27
CDR3nt: TGTGCCAGCAGTCCCCGGGAAGGAGCCTACTACGAGCAGTACTTC
CDR3aa: CASSPREGAYYEQYF

abundance: NA
d_gene: TRBD1
j_gene: TRBJ1-1
v_gene: TRBV19
CDR3nt: TGTGCCAGTAGTAAATTAAGGGACAGGGGCTACGAAGCTTTCTTT
CDR3aa: CASSKLRDRGYEAFF

abundance: once
d_gene: TRBD2
j_gene: TRBJ2-1
v_gene: TRBV4-3
CDR3nt: TGCGCCAGCAGCCCCGGAATGTCCGGGACTAGCGGTTTACGACCTTTCGGAAATGAGCAGTTCTTC
CDR3aa: CASSPGMSGTSGLRPFGNEQFF

abundance: NA
d_gene: TRBD1
j_gene: TRBJ2-5
v_gene: TRBV10-3
CDR3nt: TGTGCCATCAGTGAGTCGACAGGGATGGGGAAAGAGACCCAGTACTTC
CDR3aa: CAISESTGMGKETQYF

abundance: NA
d_gene: NA
j_gene: TRBJ2-7
v_gene: TRBV5-4
CDR3nt: TGTGCCAGCAGCTTGGTCGGCAGGCCGATTTCCTACGAGCAGTACTTC
CDR3aa: CASSLVGRPISYEQYF

abundance: once
d_gene: TRBD1
j_gene: TRBJ2-7
v_gene: TRBV7-9
CDR3nt: TGTGCCAGCAGCCTCGGAGGAGACAGGGTCTCCTACGAGCAGTACTTC
CDR3aa: CASSLGGDRVSYEQYF

abundance: NA
d_gene: NA
j_gene: TRBJ2-2
v_gene: TRBV27
CDR3nt: TGTGCCAGCAGTCAGATGGACAGCCGCACCGGGGAGCTGTTTTTT
CDR3aa: CASSQMDSRTGELFF

abundance: NA
d_gene: NA
j_gene: TRBJ2-7
v_gene: TRBV4-3
CDR3nt: TGCGCCAGCAGCCAAGTAGTGGGCTACGAGCAGTACTTC
CDR3aa: CASSQVVGYEQYF

abundance: NA
d_gene: TRBD1
j_gene: TRBJ2-1
v_gene: TRBV25-1
CDR3nt: TGTGCCAGCAGTGAATCCGACAGGGGATTCGGCGATGAGCAGTTCTTC
CDR3aa: CASSESDRGFGDEQFF

abundance: NA
d_gene: NA
j_gene: TRBJ1-2
v_gene: TRBV19
CDR3nt: TGTGCCAGTACAGTGGCAGGGGATGGCTACACCTTC
CDR3aa: CASTVAGDGYTF

abundance: NA
d_gene: NA
j_gene: TRBJ1-1
v_gene: TRBV6-6
CDR3nt: TGTGCCAGCAGTTACAGTGAGAACACTGAAGCTTTCTTT
CDR3aa: CASSYSENTEAFF

abundance: NA
d_gene: TRBD1
j_gene: TRBJ1-4
v_gene: TRBV19
CDR3nt: TGTGCCAGTAGCGCGGGACAGGGGGCTACTGCAACTAATGAAAAACTGTTTTTT
CDR3aa: CASSAGQGATATNEKLFF

abundance: NA
d_gene: TRBD1
j_gene: TRBJ1-1
v_gene: TRBV5-4
CDR3nt: TGTGCCAGCAGCCGACAGGGGGCGATGAACACTGAAGCTTTCTTT
CDR3aa: CASSRQGAMNTEAFF

abundance: NA
d_gene: TRBD2
j_gene: TRBJ2-1
v_gene: TRBV28
CDR3nt: TGTGCCAGCAGGGAGCGGGGACCCTACTACAATGAGCAGTTCTTC
CDR3aa: CASRERGPYYNEQFF

abundance: NA
d_gene: TRBD1
j_gene: TRBJ2-7
v_gene: TRBV18
CDR3nt: TGTGCCAGCTCACCACCAGAGACAGGGGTCCACGAGCAGTACTTC
CDR3aa: CASSPPETGVHEQYF

abundance: NA
d_gene: NA
j_gene: TRBJ2-7
v_gene: TRBV12-5
CDR3nt: TGTGCTAGTGGTTTAGGGTCCCACGAGCAGTACTTC
CDR3aa: CASGLGSHEQYF

abundance: NA
d_gene: NA
j_gene: TRBJ1-4
v_gene: TRBV18
CDR3nt: TGTGCCAGCTCACGGAGGGGGACGACTAATGAAAAACTGTTTTTT
CDR3aa: CASSRRGTTNEKLFF

abundance: NA
d_gene: NA
j_gene: TRBJ1-1
v_gene: TRBV5-4
CDR3nt: TGTGCCAGCAGCTTCAACAGGGACACTGAAGCTTTCTTT
CDR3aa: CASSFNRDTEAFF

abundance: NA
d_gene: TRBD2
j_gene: TRBJ2-7
v_gene: TRBV7-9
CDR3nt: TGTGCCAGCAGCTCGGGACTAGAGGTCTACGAGCAGTACTTC
CDR3aa: CASSSGLEVYEQYF

abundance: NA
d_gene: NA
j_gene: TRBJ1-1
v_gene: TRBV4-3
CDR3nt: TGCGCCAGCAGCCAAGATATAGGAGGGGGGGGTCTCCTAGGTTGCACTGAAGCTTTCTTT
CDR3aa: CASSQDIGGGGLLGCTEAFF

abundance: NA
d_gene: NA
j_gene: TRBJ2-1
v_gene: TRBV7-9
CDR3nt: TGTGCCAGCAGAAACCTTGGGGATCATGAGCAGTTCTTC
CDR3aa: CASRNLGDHEQFF

abundance: NA
d_gene: TRBD1
j_gene: TRBJ2-5
v_gene: TRBV10-2
CDR3nt: TGCGCCAGCAGTGACCCCTATACGACAGGGACAGAGACCCAGTACTTC
CDR3aa: CASSDPYTTGTETQYF

abundance: NA
d_gene: NA
j_gene: TRBJ2-3
v_gene: TRBV21-1
CDR3nt: TGTGCCAGCAGCAAACAGGGGCGGGCAGATACGCAGTATTTT
CDR3aa: CASSKQGRADTQYF

abundance: NA
d_gene: NA
j_gene: TRBJ2-5
v_gene: TRBV12-2
CDR3nt: TGTGCAAGTCCCTTAGGACAGGGGTACGAGACCCAGTACTTC
CDR3aa: CASPLGQGYETQYF

abundance: once
d_gene: NA
j_gene: TRBJ2-7
v_gene: TRBV25-1
CDR3nt: TGTGCCAGCAGTGGACGGGACGAACCCTACGAGCAGTACTTC
CDR3aa: CASSGRDEPYEQYF

abundance: once
d_gene: NA
j_gene: TRBJ2-3
v_gene: TRBV9
CDR3nt: TGTGCCAGCAGCCCCCGGAAGGCCTCAGATACGCAGTATTTT
CDR3aa: CASSPRKASDTQYF

abundance: NA
d_gene: NA
j_gene: TRBJ2-7
v_gene: TRBV11-2
CDR3nt: TGTGCCAGCAGCTGTAGAGAGGGAACCGGGACTGTTACCTACGAGCAGTACTTC
CDR3aa: CASSCREGTGTVTYEQYF

abundance: once
d_gene: TRBD1
j_gene: TRBJ1-2
v_gene: TRBV29-1
CDR3nt: TGCAGCGTTGAAGAGGCGACAGGGGGCCTAGCCCATACCTTC
CDR3aa: CSVEEATGGLAHTF

abundance: NA
d_gene: NA
j_gene: TRBJ2-4
v_gene: TRBV27
CDR3nt: TGTGCCAGTCCGGGCCCCTGGAAGGGCATTCAGTACTTC
CDR3aa: CASPGPWKGIQYF

abundance: NA
d_gene: TRBD2
j_gene: TRBJ2-1
v_gene: TRBV19
CDR3nt: TGTGCCAGTAGTACTAGACTAGCGGGAGGCAATGAGCAGTTCTTC
CDR3aa: CASSTRLAGGNEQFF

abundance: NA
d_gene: NA
j_gene: TRBJ1-3
v_gene: TRBV5-6
CDR3nt: TGTGCCAGCAGAGTGGGGGCCTCTGGAAACACCATATATTTT
CDR3aa: CASRVGASGNTIYF

abundance: NA
d_gene: TRBD1
j_gene: TRBJ1-3
v_gene: TRBV6-1
CDR3nt: TGTGCCAGCCACCAACAGGGGGGAAACACCATATATTTT
CDR3aa: CASHQQGGNTIYF

abundance: NA
d_gene: NA
j_gene: TRBJ1-2
v_gene: TRBV5-6
CDR3nt: TGTGCCAGCAGCTTGGCAGGGCCGATTGAGAATGGCTACACCTTC
CDR3aa: CASSLAGPIENGYTF

abundance: NA
d_gene: NA
j_gene: TRBJ2-1
v_gene: TRBV5-1
CDR3nt: TGCGCCAGCAGCTTGGCGATATCCCCCAGGGGTGAGGAGGGCTACAATGAGCAGTTCTTC
CDR3aa: CASSLAISPRGEEGYNEQFF

abundance: NA
d_gene: TRBD1
j_gene: TRBJ2-1
v_gene: TRBV18
CDR3nt: TGTGCCAGCTCACCGCAGGGACAGCAAACGTACAATGAGCAGTTCTTC
CDR3aa: CASSPQGQQTYNEQFF

abundance: NA
d_gene: NA
j_gene: TRBJ2-7
v_gene: TRBV28
CDR3nt: TGTGCCAGCAGTCTCAAAGGGACATCCCCCTACGAGCAGTACTTC
CDR3aa: CASSLKGTSPYEQYF

abundance: NA
d_gene: NA
j_gene: TRBJ1-5
v_gene: TRBV5-6
CDR3nt: TGTGCCAGCATGCTGCCGGGGCAGCCCCAGCATTTT
CDR3aa: CASMLPGQPQHF

abundance: NA
d_gene: NA
j_gene: TRBJ1-1
v_gene: TRBV27
CDR3nt: TGTGCCAGCAGTCTTGAAATGAACACTGAAGCTTTCTTT
CDR3aa: CASSLEMNTEAFF

abundance: NA
d_gene: TRBD1
j_gene: TRBJ2-7
v_gene: TRBV27
CDR3nt: TGTGCCAGCAGATCAGGGGGCGCGCCTCACGAGCAGTACTTC
CDR3aa: CASRSGGAPHEQYF

abundance: NA
d_gene: NA
j_gene: TRBJ2-5
v_gene: TRBV4-3
CDR3nt: TGCGCCAGCAGCCACGAGCTTAAGCACGAGACCCAGTACTTC
CDR3aa: CASSHELKHETQYF

abundance: NA
d_gene: NA
j_gene: TRBJ1-3
v_gene: TRBV19
CDR3nt: TGTGCCAGTAGTCCCCGGACAGCCTACTCTGGAAACACCATATATTTT
CDR3aa: CASSPRTAYSGNTIYF

abundance: NA
d_gene: TRBD1
j_gene: TRBJ1-1
v_gene: TRBV7-6
CDR3nt: TGTGCCAGCAGCCTTAGGGTCTCAGGGGGCGAGACTGAAGCTTTCTTT
CDR3aa: CASSLRVSGGETEAFF

abundance: NA
d_gene: NA
j_gene: TRBJ2-5
v_gene: TRBV4-3
CDR3nt: TGCGCCAGCAGCCAGAGGGTGAGGGGGGTGGAGACCCAGTACTTC
CDR3aa: CASSQRVRGVETQYF

abundance: NA
d_gene: NA
j_gene: TRBJ2-2
v_gene: TRBV28
CDR3nt: TGTGCCAGCAGTTTTCTTGGGGTGAACACCGGGGAGCTGTTTTTT
CDR3aa: CASSFLGVNTGELFF

abundance: NA
d_gene: NA
j_gene: TRBJ2-3
v_gene: TRBV11-2
CDR3nt: TGTGCCAGCAGCTCTCTAGCGTCGCCTAGGGATACGCAGTATTTT
CDR3aa: CASSSLASPRDTQYF

abundance: NA
d_gene: TRBD1
j_gene: TRBJ1-4
v_gene: TRBV25-1
CDR3nt: TGTGCCAGCAGGGACAGGGGGCCTAATGAAAAACTGTTTTTT
CDR3aa: CASRDRGPNEKLFF

abundance: NA
d_gene: NA
j_gene: TRBJ1-5
v_gene: TRBV2
CDR3nt: TGTGCCAGCAGACTAAAGGCGCCGGGGGTGTGTCAGCCCCAGCATTTT
CDR3aa: CASRLKAPGVCQPQHF